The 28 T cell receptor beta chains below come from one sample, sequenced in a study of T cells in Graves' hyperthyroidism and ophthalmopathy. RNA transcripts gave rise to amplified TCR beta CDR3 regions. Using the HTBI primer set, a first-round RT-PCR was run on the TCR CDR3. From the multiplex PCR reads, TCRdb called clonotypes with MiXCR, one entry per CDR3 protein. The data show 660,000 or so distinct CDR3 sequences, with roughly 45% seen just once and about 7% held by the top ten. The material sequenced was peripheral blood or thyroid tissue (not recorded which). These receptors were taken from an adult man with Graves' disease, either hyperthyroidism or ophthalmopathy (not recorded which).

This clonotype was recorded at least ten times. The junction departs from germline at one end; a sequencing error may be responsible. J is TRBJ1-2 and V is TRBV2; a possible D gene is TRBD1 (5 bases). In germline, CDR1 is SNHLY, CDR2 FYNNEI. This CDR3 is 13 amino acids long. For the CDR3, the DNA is TGTGCCAGCAGTGAAGACAGGATTTATGACTACACCTTC. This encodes CASSEDRIYDYTF.

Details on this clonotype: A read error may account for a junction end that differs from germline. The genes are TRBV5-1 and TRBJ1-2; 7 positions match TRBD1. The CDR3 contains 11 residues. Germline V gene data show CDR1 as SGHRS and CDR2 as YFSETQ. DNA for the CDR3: TGCGCCAGCACCTCACACACAGGGGCGCCCTTC. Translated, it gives CASTSHTGAPF.

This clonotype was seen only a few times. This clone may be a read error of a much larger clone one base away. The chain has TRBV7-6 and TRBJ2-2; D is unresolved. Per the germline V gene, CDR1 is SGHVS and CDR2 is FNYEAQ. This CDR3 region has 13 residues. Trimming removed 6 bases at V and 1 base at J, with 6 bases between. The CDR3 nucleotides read TGTGCCAGCAGACCGGGGAACACCGGGGAGCTGTTTTTT. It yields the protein CASRPGNTGELFF. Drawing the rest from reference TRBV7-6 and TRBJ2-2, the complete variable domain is GAGVSQSPRYKVTKRGQDVALRCDPISGHVSLYWYRQALGQGPEFLTYFNYEAQQDKSGLPNDRFSAERPEGSISTLTIQRTEQRDSAMYRCASRPGNTGELFFGEGSRLTVL.

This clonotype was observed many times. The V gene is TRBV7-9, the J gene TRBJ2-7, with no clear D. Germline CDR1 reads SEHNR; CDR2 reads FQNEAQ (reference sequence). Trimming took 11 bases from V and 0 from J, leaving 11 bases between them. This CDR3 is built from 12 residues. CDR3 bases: TGTGCCTTGGCAGAGAGCTCCTACGAGCAGTACTTC. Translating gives CALAESSYEQYF.

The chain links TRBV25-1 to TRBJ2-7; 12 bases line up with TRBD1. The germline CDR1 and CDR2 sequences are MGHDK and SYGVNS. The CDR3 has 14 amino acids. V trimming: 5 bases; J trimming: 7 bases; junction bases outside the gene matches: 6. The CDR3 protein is CASSHGTGGFEQYF. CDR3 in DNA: TGTGCCAGCAGTCACGGGACAGGGGGCTTTGAGCAGTACTTC.

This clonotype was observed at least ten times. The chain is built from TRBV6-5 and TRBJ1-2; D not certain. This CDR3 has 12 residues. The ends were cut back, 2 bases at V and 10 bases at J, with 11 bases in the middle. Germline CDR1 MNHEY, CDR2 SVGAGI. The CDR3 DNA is TGTGCCAGCAGTTACGGCAGACTTGACTACACCTTC. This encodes CASSYGRLDYTF.

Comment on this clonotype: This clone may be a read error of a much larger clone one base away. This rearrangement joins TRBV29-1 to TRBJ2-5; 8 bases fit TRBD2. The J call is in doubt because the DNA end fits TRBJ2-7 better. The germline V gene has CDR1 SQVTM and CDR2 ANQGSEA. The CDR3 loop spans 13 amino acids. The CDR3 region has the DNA TGCAGCGTTGGAGGCGGGGGGCGGTACGAGCAGTACTTC. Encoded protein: CSVGGGGRYEQYF.

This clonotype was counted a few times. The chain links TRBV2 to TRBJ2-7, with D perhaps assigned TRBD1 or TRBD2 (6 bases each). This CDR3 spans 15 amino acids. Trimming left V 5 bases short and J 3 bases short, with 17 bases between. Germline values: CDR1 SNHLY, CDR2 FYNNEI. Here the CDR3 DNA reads TGTGCCAGCAGTTACGGGGTTGAGGGGGGCTACGAGCAGTACTTC. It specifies CASSYGVEGGYEQYF.

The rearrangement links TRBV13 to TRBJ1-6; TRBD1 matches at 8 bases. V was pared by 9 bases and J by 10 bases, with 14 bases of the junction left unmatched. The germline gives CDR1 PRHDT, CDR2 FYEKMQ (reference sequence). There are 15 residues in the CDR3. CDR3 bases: TGTGCCAGTAGCCCATACCGGGACAGGTTCTCACCCCTCCACTTT. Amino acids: CASSPYRDRFSPLHF.

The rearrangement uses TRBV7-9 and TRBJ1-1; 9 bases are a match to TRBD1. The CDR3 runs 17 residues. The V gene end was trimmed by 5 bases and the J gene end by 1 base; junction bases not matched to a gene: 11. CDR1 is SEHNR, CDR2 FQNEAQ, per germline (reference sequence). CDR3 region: CASSIGQGRKGNTEAFF. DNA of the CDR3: TGTGCCAGCAGCATAGGACAGGGGAGGAAGGGGAACACTGAAGCTTTCTTT.

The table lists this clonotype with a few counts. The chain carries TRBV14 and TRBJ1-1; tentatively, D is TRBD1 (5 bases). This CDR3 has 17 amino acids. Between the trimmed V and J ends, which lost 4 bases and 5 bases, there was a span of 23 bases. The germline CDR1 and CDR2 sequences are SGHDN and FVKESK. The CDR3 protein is CASSLSGRLRLKTEAFF. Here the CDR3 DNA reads TGTGCCAGCAGCCTTTCAGGGAGGCTACGGCTAAAGACTGAAGCTTTCTTT. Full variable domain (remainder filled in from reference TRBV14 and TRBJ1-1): EAGVTQFPSHSVIEKGQTVTLRCDPISGHDNLYWYRRVMGKEIKFLLHFVKESKQDESGMPNNRFLAERTGGTYSTLKVQPAELEDSGVYFCASSLSGRLRLKTEAFFGQGTRLTVV.

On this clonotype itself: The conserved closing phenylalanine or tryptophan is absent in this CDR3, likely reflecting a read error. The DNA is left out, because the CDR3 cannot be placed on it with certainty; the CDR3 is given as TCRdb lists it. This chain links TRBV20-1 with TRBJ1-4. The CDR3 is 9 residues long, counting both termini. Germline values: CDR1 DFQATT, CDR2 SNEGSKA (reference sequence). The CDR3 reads CSARLNSGS.

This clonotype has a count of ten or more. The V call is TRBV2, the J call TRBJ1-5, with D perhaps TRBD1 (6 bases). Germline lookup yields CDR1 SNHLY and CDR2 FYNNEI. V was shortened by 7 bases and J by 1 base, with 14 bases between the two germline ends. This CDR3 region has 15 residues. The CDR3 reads CASIRDTISNQPQHF. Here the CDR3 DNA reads TGTGCCAGCATACGGGACACGATCAGCAATCAGCCCCAGCATTTT.

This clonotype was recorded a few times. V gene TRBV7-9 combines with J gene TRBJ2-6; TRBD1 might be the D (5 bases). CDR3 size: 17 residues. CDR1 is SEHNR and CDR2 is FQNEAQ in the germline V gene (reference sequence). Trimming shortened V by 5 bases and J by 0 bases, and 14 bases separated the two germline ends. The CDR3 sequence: CASSPTLGRSGANVLTF. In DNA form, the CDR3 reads TGTGCCAGCAGCCCAACCCTGGGGCGCTCTGGGGCCAACGTCCTGACTTTC.

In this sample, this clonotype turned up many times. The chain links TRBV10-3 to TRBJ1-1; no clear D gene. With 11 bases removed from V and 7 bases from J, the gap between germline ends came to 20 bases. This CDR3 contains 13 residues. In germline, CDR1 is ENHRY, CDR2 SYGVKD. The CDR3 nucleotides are TGTGCCGCCGCAGGCCTTAATGGGCTTGAAGCTTTCTTT. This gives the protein CAAAGLNGLEAFF.

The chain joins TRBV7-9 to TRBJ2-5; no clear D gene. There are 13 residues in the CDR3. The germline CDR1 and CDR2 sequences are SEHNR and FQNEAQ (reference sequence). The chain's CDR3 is CASRLEPKETQYF. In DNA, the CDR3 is TGTGCTAGCCGGCTAGAGCCCAAAGAGACCCAGTACTTC.

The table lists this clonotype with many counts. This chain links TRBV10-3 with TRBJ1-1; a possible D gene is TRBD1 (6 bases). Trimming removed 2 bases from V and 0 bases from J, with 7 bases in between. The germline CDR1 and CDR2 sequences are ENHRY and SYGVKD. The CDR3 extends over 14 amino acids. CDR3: CAISETGLNTEAFF. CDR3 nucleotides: TGTGCCATCAGTGAGACAGGGCTGAACACTGAAGCTTTCTTT.

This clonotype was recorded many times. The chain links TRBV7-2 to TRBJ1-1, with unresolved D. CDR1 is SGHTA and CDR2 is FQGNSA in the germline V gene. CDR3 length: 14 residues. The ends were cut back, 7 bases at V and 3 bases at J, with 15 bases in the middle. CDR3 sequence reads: CASKRGGTDTEAFF. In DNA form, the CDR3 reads TGTGCCAGCAAAAGAGGTGGAACGGACACTGAAGCTTTCTTT.

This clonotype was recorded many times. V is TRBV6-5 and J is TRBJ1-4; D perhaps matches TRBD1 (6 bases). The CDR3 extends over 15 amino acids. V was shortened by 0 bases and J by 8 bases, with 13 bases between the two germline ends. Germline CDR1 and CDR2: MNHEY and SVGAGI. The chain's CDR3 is CASSYSGQFGEKLFF. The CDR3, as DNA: TGTGCCAGCAGTTACTCCGGACAGTTCGGCGAAAAACTGTTTTTT.

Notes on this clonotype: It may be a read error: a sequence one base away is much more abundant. The CDR3 DNA is TGCAGCGTTGAAGGGGACACTGAAGCTCTCTTT. It specifies CSVEGDTEALF. The chain uses TRBV29-1 and TRBJ1-1; possibly TRBD1 for D (6 bases). The CDR3 is 11 residues long. Germline CDR1 SQVTM, CDR2 ANQGSEA.

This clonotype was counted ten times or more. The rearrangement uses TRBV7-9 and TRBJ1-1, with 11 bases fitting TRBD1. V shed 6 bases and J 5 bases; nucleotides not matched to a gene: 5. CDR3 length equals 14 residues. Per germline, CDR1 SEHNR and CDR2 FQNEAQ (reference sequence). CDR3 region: CASSTGTGGTEAFF. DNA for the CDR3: TGTGCCAGCAGTACCGGGACAGGGGGGACTGAAGCTTTCTTT. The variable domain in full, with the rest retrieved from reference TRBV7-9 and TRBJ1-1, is DTGVSQNPRHKITKRGQNVTFRCDPISEHNRLYWYRQTLGQGPEFLTYFQNEAQLEKSRLLSDRFSAERPKGSFSTLEIQRTEQGDSAMYLCASSTGTGGTEAFFGQGTRLTVV.

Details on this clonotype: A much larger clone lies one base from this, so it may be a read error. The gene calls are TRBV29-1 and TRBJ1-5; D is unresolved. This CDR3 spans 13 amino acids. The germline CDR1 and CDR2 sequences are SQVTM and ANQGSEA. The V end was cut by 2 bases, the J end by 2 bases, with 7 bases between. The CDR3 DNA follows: TGCAGCGTTGAACGGGGTGGCAATCAGCCCCAGCATTTT. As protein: CSVERGGNQPQHF.

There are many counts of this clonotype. The CDR3 is CAISTGMDYGYTF. CDR3 nucleotide sequence: TGTGCCATCTCGACAGGGATGGACTATGGCTACACCTTC. This chain links TRBV10-3 with TRBJ1-2, with 7 positions matching TRBD1. Trimming cost V 8 bases and J 3 bases; bases outside gene matches: 6. The CDR3 runs to 13 residues. Per germline, CDR1 ENHRY and CDR2 SYGVKD.

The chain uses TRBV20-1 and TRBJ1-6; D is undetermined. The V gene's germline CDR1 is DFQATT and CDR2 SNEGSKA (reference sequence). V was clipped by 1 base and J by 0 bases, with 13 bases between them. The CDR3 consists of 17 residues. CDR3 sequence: CSARAGSFSSYNSPLHF. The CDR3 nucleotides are TGCAGTGCTAGAGCTGGTTCCTTCAGCTCCTATAATTCACCCCTCCACTTT.

The CDR3 sequence: CASSYGGSSSPLHF. The CDR3 nucleotides are TGTGCCAGCAGTTACGGGGGGTCGAGTTCACCCCTCCACTTT. This chain joins TRBV6-5 and TRBJ1-6; a weak D match, TRBD1 (5 bases). CDR1 is MNHEY and CDR2 is SVGAGI in the germline V gene. V was cut by 2 bases and J by 9 bases, with 11 bases left in between. CDR3 size: 14 residues.

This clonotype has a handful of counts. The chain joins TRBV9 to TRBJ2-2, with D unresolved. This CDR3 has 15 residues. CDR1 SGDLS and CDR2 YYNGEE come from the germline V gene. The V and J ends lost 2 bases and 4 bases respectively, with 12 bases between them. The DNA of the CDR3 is TGTGCCAGCAGCGTGACCTTGGACGGCACCGGGGAGCTGTTTTTT. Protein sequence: CASSVTLDGTGELFF.

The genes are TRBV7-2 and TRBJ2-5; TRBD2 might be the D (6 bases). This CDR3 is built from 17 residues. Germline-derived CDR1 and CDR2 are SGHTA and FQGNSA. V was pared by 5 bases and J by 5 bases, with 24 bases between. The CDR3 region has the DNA TGTGCCAGCAGCCCGCGACTAAAAAGCACACGGGGGGAGACCCAGTACTTC. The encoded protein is CASSPRLKSTRGETQYF.

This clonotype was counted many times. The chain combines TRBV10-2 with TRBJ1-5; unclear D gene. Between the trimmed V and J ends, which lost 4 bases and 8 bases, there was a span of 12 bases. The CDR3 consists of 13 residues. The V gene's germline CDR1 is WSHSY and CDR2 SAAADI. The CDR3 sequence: CASSVIRPEPQHF. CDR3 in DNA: TGCGCCAGCAGTGTCATCCGACCGGAGCCCCAGCATTTT.